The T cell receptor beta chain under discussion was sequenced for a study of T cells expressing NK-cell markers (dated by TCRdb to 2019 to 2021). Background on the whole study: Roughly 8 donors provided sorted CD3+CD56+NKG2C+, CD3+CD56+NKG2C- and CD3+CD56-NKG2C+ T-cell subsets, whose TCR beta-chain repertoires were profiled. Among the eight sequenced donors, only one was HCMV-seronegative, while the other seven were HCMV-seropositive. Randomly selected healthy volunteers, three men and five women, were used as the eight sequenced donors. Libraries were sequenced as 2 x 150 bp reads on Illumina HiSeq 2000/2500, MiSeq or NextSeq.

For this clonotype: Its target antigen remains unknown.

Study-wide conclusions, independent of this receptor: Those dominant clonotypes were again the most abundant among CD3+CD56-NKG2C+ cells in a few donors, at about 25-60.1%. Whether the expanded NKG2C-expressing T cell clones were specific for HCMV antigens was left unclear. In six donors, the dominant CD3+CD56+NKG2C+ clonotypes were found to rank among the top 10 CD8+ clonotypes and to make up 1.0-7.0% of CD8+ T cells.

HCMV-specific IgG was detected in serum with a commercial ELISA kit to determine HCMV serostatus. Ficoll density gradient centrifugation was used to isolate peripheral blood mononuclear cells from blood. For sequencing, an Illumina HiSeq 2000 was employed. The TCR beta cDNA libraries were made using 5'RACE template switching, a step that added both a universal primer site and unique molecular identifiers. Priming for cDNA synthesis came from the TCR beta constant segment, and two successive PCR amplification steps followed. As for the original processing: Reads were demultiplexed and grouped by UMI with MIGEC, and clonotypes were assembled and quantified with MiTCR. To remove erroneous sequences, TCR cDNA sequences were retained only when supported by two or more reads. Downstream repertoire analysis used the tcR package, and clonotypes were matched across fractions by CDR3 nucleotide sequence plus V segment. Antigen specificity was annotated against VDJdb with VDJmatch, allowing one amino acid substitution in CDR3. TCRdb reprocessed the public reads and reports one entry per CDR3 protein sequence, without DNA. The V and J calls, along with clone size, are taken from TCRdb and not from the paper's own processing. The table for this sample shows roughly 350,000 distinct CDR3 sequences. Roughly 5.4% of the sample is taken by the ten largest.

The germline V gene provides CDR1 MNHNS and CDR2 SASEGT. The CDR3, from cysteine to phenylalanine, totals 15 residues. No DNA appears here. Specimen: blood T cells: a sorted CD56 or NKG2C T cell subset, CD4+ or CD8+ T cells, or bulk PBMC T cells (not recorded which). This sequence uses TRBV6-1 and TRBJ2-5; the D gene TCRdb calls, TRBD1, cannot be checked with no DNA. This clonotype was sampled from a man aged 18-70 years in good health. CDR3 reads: CASSRQGGQVETQYF.